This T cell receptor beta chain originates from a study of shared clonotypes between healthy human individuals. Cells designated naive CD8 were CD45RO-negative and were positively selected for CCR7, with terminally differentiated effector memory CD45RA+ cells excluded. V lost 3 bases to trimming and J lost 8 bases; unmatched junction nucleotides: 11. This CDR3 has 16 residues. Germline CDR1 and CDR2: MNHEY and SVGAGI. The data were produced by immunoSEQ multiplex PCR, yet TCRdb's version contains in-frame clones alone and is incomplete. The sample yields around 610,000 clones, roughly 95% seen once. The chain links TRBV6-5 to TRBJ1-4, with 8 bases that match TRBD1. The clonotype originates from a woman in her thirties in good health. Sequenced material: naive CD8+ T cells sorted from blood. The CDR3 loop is CASSYRRTGIKEKLFF. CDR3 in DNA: TGTGCCAGCAGTTATCGGCGGACAGGGATTAAAGAAAAACTGTTTTTT.